The clone carrying this T cell receptor (beta chain) appeared a single time. The sample originates from a study of blood T cell repertoires in COVID-19. Background on the study: T cells, B-cell-depleted T cells, or PBMCs supplied cDNA or gDNA.

In the authors' workflow: The authors estimated nucleated cell counts from reference gene primer amplification. Clones were sequenced by immunoSEQ multiplex PCR, and TCRdb holds only the in-frame ones, with some missing. V and J calls and clone size come straight from that table; D and trimming were deduced from the DNA. Of around 260,000 clones in the sample, 75% to 90% are singletons; the top ten hold under 3.5%. V was clipped by 4 bases and J by 7 bases, with 10 bases between them. The germline V gene has CDR1 SQVTM and CDR2 ANQGSEA. The CDR3 sequence is 11 residues long. This chain links TRBV29-1 with TRBJ1-2; D not resolved. The origin of this receptor is a woman aged 25-40 years with active or convalescent COVID-19. The sequenced sample consisted of peripheral blood. CDR3 sequence (DNA): TGCAGCGTTGCTACGGGGTCTGGCTACACCTTC. Encoded protein: CSVATGSGYTF.